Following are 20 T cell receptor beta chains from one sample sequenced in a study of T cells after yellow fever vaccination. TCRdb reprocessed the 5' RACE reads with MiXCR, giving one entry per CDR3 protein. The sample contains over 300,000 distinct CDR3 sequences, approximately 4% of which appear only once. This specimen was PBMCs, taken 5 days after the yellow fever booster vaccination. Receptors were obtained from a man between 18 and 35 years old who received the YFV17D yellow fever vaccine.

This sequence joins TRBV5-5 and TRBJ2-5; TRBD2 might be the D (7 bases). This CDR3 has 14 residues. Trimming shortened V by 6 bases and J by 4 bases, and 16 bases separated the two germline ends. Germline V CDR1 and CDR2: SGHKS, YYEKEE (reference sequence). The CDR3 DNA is TGTGCCAGCAACATAGGGGGGGGCGGAGAGACCCAGTACTTC. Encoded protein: CASNIGGGGETQYF.

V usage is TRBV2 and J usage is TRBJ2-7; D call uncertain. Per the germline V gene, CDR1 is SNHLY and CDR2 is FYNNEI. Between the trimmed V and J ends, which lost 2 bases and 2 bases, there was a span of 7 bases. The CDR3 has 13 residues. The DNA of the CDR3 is TGTGCCAGCAGTGAAACAGATCCCTACGAGCAGTACTTC. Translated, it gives CASSETDPYEQYF.

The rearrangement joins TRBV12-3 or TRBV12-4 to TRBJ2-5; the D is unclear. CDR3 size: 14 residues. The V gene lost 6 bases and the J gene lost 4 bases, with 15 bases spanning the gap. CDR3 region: CASSGYSGGETQYF. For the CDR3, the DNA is TGTGCCAGCAGCGGATATTCAGGCGGAGAGACCCAGTACTTC.

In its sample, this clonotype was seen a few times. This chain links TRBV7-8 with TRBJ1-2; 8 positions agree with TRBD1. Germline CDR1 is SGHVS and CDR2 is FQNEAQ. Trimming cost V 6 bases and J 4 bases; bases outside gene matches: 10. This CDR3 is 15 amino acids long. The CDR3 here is CASRPDQGAAYGYTF. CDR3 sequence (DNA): TGTGCCAGCAGGCCGGATCAGGGGGCTGCCTATGGCTACACCTTC.

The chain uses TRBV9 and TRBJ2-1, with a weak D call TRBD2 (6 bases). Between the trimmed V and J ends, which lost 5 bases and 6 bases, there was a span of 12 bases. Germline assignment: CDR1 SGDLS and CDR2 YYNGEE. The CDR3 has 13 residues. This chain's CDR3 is CASSRMGGNEQFF. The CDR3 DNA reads TGTGCCAGCAGTAGAATGGGGGGCAATGAGCAGTTCTTC.

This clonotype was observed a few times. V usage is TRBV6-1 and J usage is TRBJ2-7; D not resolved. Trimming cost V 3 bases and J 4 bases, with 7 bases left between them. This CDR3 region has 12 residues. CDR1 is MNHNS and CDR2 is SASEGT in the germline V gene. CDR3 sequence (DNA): TGTGCCAGCAGTGATGGGGTGTACGAGCAGTACTTC. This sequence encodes CASSDGVYEQYF.

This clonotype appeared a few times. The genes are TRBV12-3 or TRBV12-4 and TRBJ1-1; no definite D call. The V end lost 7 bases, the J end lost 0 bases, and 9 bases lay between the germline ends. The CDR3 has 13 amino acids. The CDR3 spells CASTNQLNTEAFF. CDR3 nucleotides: TGTGCCAGCACCAACCAGCTGAACACTGAAGCTTTCTTT.

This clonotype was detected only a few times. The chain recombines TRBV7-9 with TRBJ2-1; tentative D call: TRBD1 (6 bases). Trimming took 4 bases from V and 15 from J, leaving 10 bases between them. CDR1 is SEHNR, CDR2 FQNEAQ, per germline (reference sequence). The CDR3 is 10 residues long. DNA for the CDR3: TGTGCCAGCAGCTCTAGGGGGTGGTTCTTC. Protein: CASSSRGWFF.

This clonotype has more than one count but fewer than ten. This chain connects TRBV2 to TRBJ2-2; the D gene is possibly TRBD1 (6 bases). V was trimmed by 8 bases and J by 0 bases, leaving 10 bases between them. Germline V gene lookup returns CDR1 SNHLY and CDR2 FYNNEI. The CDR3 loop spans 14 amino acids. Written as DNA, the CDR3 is TGTGCCAGCGGACAGACCGCGAACACCGGGGAGCTGTTTTTT. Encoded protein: CASGQTANTGELFF.

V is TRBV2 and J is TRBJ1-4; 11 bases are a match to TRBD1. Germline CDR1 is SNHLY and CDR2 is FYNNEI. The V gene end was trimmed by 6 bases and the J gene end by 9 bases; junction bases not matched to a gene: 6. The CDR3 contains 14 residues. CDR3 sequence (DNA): TGTGCCAGCAGACGGACAGGGGGCGATAAAAAACTGTTTTTT. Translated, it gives CASRRTGGDKKLFF.

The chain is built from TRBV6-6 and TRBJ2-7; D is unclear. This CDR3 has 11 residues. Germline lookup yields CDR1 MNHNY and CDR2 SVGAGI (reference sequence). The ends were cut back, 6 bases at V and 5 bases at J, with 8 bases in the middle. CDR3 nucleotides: TGTGCCAGCAGGTTGGGCGACGAGCAGTACTTC. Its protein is CASRLGDEQYF.

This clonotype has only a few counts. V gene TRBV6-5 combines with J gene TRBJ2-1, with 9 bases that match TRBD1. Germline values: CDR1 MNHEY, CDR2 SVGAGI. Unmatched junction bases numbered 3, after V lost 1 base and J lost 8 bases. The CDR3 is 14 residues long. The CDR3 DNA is TGTGCCAGCAGTTACTGGGACAGGGCGGATGAGCAGTTCTTC. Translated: CASSYWDRADEQFF.

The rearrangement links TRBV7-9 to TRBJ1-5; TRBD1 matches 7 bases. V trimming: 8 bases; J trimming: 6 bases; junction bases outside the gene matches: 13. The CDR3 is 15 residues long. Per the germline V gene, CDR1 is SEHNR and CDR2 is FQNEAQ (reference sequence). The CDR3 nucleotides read TGTGCCAGCGGCGGCGAGTGGGCAGGGGGTCAGCCCCAGCATTTT. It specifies CASGGEWAGGQPQHF.

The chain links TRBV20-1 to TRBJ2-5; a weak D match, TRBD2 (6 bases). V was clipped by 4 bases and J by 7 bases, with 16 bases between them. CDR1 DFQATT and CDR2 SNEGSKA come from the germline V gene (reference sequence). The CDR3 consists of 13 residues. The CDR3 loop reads CSATPGAIGTQYF. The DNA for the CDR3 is TGCAGTGCTACCCCGGGAGCCATCGGGACCCAGTACTTC.

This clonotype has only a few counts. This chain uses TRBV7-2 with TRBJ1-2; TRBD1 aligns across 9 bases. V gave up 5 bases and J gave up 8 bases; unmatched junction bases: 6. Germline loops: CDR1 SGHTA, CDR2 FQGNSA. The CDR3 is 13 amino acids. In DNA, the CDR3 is TGTGCCAGCAGCATCAGACAGGGGGACGGCTACACCTTC. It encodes CASSIRQGDGYTF.

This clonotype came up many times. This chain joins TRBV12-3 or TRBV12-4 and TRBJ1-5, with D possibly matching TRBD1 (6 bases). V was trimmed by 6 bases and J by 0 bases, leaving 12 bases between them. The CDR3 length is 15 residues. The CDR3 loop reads CASSAGEGSNQPQHF. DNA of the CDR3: TGTGCCAGCAGCGCAGGGGAGGGTAGCAATCAGCCCCAGCATTTT.

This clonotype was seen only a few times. The DNA for the CDR3 is TGTGCCAGCAGCACTTACCGACAGACAACTAATGAAAAACTGTTTTTT. Amino acid sequence: CASSTYRQTTNEKLFF. The chain links TRBV7-9 to TRBJ1-4; possibly TRBD1 for D (5 bases). This CDR3 is built from 16 residues. Germline loops: CDR1 SEHNR, CDR2 FQNEAQ (reference sequence). V shed 5 bases and J shed 0 bases, with 13 bases lying between them.

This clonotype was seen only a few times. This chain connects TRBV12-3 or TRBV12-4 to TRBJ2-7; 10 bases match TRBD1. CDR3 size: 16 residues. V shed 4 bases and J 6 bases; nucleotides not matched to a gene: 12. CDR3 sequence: CASSSGPGQGGFEQYV. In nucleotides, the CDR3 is TGTGCCAGCAGTTCGGGCCCCGGACAGGGGGGTTTCGAGCAGTACGTC.

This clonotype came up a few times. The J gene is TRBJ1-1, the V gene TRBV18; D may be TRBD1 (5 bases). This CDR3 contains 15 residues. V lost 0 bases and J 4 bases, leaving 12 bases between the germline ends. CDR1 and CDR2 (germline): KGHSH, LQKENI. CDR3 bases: TGTGCCAGCTCACCACCCGGACACGCCGGCACTGAAGCTTTCTTT. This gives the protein CASSPPGHAGTEAFF.

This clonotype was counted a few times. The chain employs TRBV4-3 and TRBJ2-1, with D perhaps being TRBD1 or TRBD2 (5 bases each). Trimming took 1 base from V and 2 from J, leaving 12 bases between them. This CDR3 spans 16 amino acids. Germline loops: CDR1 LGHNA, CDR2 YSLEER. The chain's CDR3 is CASSQVVGVAYNEQFF. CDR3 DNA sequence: TGCGCCAGCAGCCAAGTGGTGGGGGTGGCCTACAATGAGCAGTTCTTC.